This T cell receptor (beta chain) was captured by sequencing in a study of blood T cell repertoires in COVID-19. Germline loops: CDR1 MNHEY, CDR2 SMNVEV (reference sequence). Trimming pared 7 bases from V and 4 bases from J, leaving 19 bases between. The CDR3 has 15 residues. TCRdb's copy holds only in-frame clones and misses some; the assay was immunoSEQ multiplex PCR. The sample includes about 29,000 clones, roughly nine tenths seen only once; the top ten take 9.9%. The specimen sequenced was peripheral blood. The origin of this receptor is a human donor in a cohort sampled during active COVID-19. The rearrangement uses TRBV27 and TRBJ1-2, with D perhaps matching TRBD1 (5 bases). The chain's CDR3 is CASNSVGGGAYGYTF. In DNA form, the CDR3 reads TGTGCCAGCAACTCAGTGGGAGGAGGGGCCTATGGCTACACCTTC.